This entry describes one T cell receptor beta chain. Its specificity is unknown. This entry comes from a study of OX40 agonist ivuxolimab in advanced cancers. Study in general: Participants, 82.7% male, averaged roughly 60 years of age, ranging from roughly 20 to 79. Eligibility admitted prior anti-PD-1, anti-PD-L1 or anti-CTLA-4 therapy; around 41% had some.

Broader study findings: Dose levels from 0.1 to 3.0 mg/kg saw CD4+ and CD8+ blood T cells expand clonally by week 6.

The CDR3 runs 18 residues. The method was immunoSEQ multiplex PCR; TCRdb's version includes in-frame clones alone and lacks a portion of them. The table includes over 25,000 clones, approximately 88% detected once. Material: CD4+ or CD8+ T cells sorted from blood, obtained in a trial of the OX40 agonist ivuxolimab. This TCR came from an adult with an advanced solid tumor such as melanoma, head and neck, liver or kidney cancer. The V gene is TRBV21-1, the J gene TRBJ1-2. TRBV21-1 is marked as a pseudogene. This CDR3 is CASTETAPRRDLNYGYTF. CDR3 in DNA: TGTGCCAGCACGGAGACAGCGCCGAGGAGGGACCTGAACTATGGCTACACCTTC.